A single sample is the source of the 17 T cell receptor beta chains below, sequenced in a study of cytomegalovirus exposure and HLA in healthy donors. In the PCR, 60 Vbeta and 13 Jbeta primers were used. Here immunoSEQ multiplex PCR was the method, and the copy in TCRdb shows in-frame clones only, minus some. There are about 100,000 clones in the sample; around four fifths occur only once, and 1.5% to 2% lies in the top ten. The sample comprised PBMCs. These receptor sequences come from a woman in her forties in good health and CMV-seronegative.

The rearrangement links TRBV7-6 to TRBJ2-1; D is perhaps TRBD1 (6 bases). Germline CDR1 reads SGHVS; CDR2 reads FNYEAQ. There are 14 residues in the CDR3. Trimming shortened V by 1 base and J by 6 bases, and 10 bases separated the two germline ends. The CDR3 sequence: CASSLDRVANEQFF. Here the CDR3 DNA reads TGTGCCAGCAGCTTAGACAGGGTCGCCAATGAGCAGTTCTTC.

This CDR3 is CASSLGGLAGYNEQFF. CDR3 nucleotide sequence: TGTGCCAGCAGTTTAGGGGGACTAGCGGGCTACAATGAGCAGTTCTTC. The chain links TRBV28 to TRBJ2-1; TRBD2 agrees at 12 bases. This CDR3 spans 16 amino acids. V gave up 2 bases and J gave up 3 bases; unmatched junction bases: 2. CDR1 is MDHEN, CDR2 SYDVKM, per germline.

The V and J genes are TRBV11-2 and TRBJ2-5; perhaps TRBD2 as D (6 bases). The V and J ends lost 0 bases and 10 bases respectively, with 9 bases between them. This CDR3 is built from 12 residues. From germline, CDR1 is SGHAT and CDR2 FQNNGV. CDR3: CASSLDGGDQYF. The DNA of the CDR3 is TGTGCCAGCAGCTTAGACGGCGGGGACCAGTACTTC.

The chain joins TRBV4-3 to TRBJ2-5, with 7 bases that match TRBD2. The CDR3 loop spans 16 amino acids. The ends lost 0 bases at V and 5 bases at J; junction bases unmatched: 9. The germline V gene encodes CDR1 LGHNA and CDR2 YSLEER. The CDR3 DNA reads TGCGCCAGCAGCCAAGATTTAGAGCTAGCGGCGGAGACCCAGTACTTC. This codes for CASSQDLELAAETQYF.

This clone was observed a handful of times. This rearrangement joins TRBV7-2 to TRBJ2-7; the match to TRBD2 covers 7 bases. V lost 1 base, J lost 0 bases, and 6 bases stayed unmatched. CDR1 and CDR2 from the germline V gene are SGHTA and FQGNSA. CDR3 length: 16 amino acids. CDR3 DNA sequence: TGTGCCAGCAGCTTAGTCCGGGGGGTGAGCTCCTACGAGCAGTACTTC. Amino acid sequence: CASSLVRGVSSYEQYF.

This clone was observed a few times. The chain recombines TRBV19 with TRBJ1-2; 8 bases map to TRBD1. Germline loops: CDR1 LNHDA, CDR2 SQIVND (reference sequence). The J segment lost 5 bases and the V segment lost 5 bases, leaving 10 bases of the junction unmatched. The CDR3 consists of 15 residues. The CDR3 region is CASSVRPGQAYGYTF. The CDR3 DNA reads TGTGCCAGTAGTGTACGACCGGGACAGGCATATGGCTACACCTTC. The whole variable domain, remainder taken from reference TRBV19 and TRBJ1-2, is DGGITQSPKYLFRKEGQNVTLSCEQNLNHDAMYWYRQDPGQGLRLIYYSQIVNDFQKGDIAEGYSVSREKKESFPLTVTSAQKNPTAFYLCASSVRPGQAYGYTFGSGTRLTVV.

The rearrangement links TRBV7-2 to TRBJ2-5; possible D gene TRBD2, 6 bases. Germline-derived CDR1 and CDR2 are SGHTA and FQGNSA. CDR3 length: 15 amino acids. Trimming shortened V by 4 bases and J by 5 bases, and 17 bases separated the two germline ends. The CDR3, as DNA: TGTGCCAGCAGCTCCCTTTGGAGGGGCTGGGAGACCCAGTACTTC. Protein sequence: CASSSLWRGWETQYF.

The chain uses TRBV19 and TRBJ2-2; TRBD1 aligns across 9 bases. After removal of 5 bases from V and 5 bases from J, the junction contained 9 bases not matched to a gene. The CDR3 is 16 amino acids. Germline V gives CDR1 LNHDA, CDR2 SQIVND (reference sequence). Here the CDR3 reads CASSHWDRVLTGELFF. CDR3 coding DNA: TGTGCCAGTAGTCATTGGGACAGGGTTTTGACCGGGGAGCTGTTTTTT.

The CDR3 sequence: CASTPGGGRASEQFF. The CDR3 bases are TGTGCCAGCACCCCAGGGGGCGGGAGGGCCTCCGAGCAGTTCTTC. The gene calls are TRBV6-5 and TRBJ2-1, with a weak D call TRBD2 (9 bases). Germline V gene data show CDR1 as MNHEY and CDR2 as SVGAGI. The V gene lost 7 bases and the J gene lost 10 bases, with 23 bases spanning the gap. The CDR3 covers 15 residues.

The chain carries TRBV29-1 and TRBJ1-4, with D hard to call. The length of the CDR3 is 13 residues. Between the trimmed V and J ends, which lost 6 bases and 7 bases, there was a span of 15 bases. Germline V CDR1 and CDR2: SQVTM, ANQGSEA. CDR3 region: CSVVVGAGEKLFF. DNA for the CDR3: TGCAGCGTCGTCGTGGGCGCCGGTGAAAAACTGTTTTTT.

This clone showed up just a few times. This rearrangement joins TRBV9 to TRBJ2-1; 12 bases are shared with TRBD2. This CDR3 comprises 15 residues. The junction had 3 bases not matched to a gene; V was cut back by 0 bases and J by 8 bases. Germline CDR1 SGDLS, CDR2 YYNGEE. The chain's CDR3 is CASSVEGTSGYEQFF. The CDR3 DNA reads as TGTGCCAGCAGCGTAGAGGGGACTAGCGGGTATGAGCAGTTCTTC.

The J gene is TRBJ1-5, the V gene TRBV6-6, with D uncertain. Trimming cost V 5 bases and J 5 bases, with 7 bases left between them. Per germline, CDR1 MNHNY and CDR2 SVGAGI (reference sequence). The CDR3 runs to 12 residues. The CDR3 is CASSRQDQPQHF. The CDR3 DNA follows: TGTGCCAGCAGTAGACAAGATCAGCCCCAGCATTTT.

The chain couples TRBV9 to TRBJ1-1, with a tentative D call TRBD1 (5 bases). V lost 2 bases and J lost 8, with 10 bases in between. This CDR3 region has 12 residues. Germline V gene lookup returns CDR1 SGDLS and CDR2 YYNGEE. For the CDR3, the DNA is TGTGCCAGCAGCGTGGGGGGGGGAGAAGCTTTCTTT. Protein product: CASSVGGGEAFF.

The J gene is TRBJ2-1, the V gene TRBV25-1, with a tentative D call TRBD2 (5 bases). The CDR3 spans 15 residues. CDR1 and CDR2 from the germline V gene are MGHDK and SYGVNS. Trimming took 5 bases from V and 0 from J, leaving 11 bases between them. CDR3 region: CASSLGVSSYNEQFF. For the CDR3, the DNA is TGTGCCAGCAGTCTCGGGGTAAGCTCCTACAATGAGCAGTTCTTC.

The chain couples TRBV2 to TRBJ1-2; no clear D. The CDR3 covers 13 residues. V dropped 4 bases and J dropped 2 bases, with 8 bases sitting between them. Germline values: CDR1 SNHLY, CDR2 FYNNEI. CDR3 protein: CASSATRNYGYTF. The CDR3 nucleotides are TGTGCCAGCAGTGCGACCAGGAACTATGGCTACACCTTC.

The V call is TRBV28, the J call TRBJ1-2; 10 bases agree with TRBD1. The length of the CDR3 is 14 residues. CDR1 MDHEN and CDR2 SYDVKM come from the germline V gene. The V and J ends lost 6 bases and 5 bases, in that order; junction bases with no gene match: 6. The CDR3 here is CASSRTGGRYGYTF. CDR3 nucleotides: TGTGCCAGCAGCCGGACAGGGGGTAGGTATGGCTACACCTTC.

The rearrangement uses TRBV11-1 and TRBJ2-7; 7 nucleotides align to TRBD2. The trim removed 0 bases at V and 0 bases at J, leaving 8 bases unmatched. The V gene's germline CDR1 is SGHAT and CDR2 FQDESV (reference sequence). This CDR3 has 17 residues. Written as DNA, the CDR3 is TGTGCCAGCAGCTTAGCGAAAATTAGCGGGTTCTCCTACGAGCAGTACTTC. Translated, it gives CASSLAKISGFSYEQYF.